These T cell receptor beta chains were read from a single sample in a study of T cell changes during pregnancy in multiple sclerosis. Here immunoSEQ multiplex PCR was the method, and the copy in TCRdb shows in-frame clones only, minus some. The sample has some 41,000 clones; about 89% are singletons. Sequencing was performed on CD4+ T cells from peripheral blood mononuclear cells, taken in the third trimester of pregnancy. These receptor sequences come from a female donor in good health, enrolled as a control in a pregnancy study. CDR3s include the opening cysteine and the closing phenylalanine or tryptophan. D genes are given only for firm matches. A clone size is listed for some rows: how often the clone was seen (once, few, many), or a class if it is expanded.

D gene: TRBD2; V gene: TRBV9; clone size: -; J gene: TRBJ2-1; CDR3 protein: CASSVDFSGERNEQFF; CDR3 DNA: TGTGCCAGCAGCGTAGATTTCAGCGGGGAACGCAATGAGCAGTTCTTC
D gene: -; V gene: TRBV7-3; clone size: -; J gene: TRBJ2-1; CDR3 protein: CASSARASRGEQFF; CDR3 DNA: TGTGCCAGCAGCGCCCGGGCTAGCCGTGGCGAGCAGTTCTTC
D gene: -; V gene: TRBV6-5; clone size: -; J gene: TRBJ1-1; CDR3 protein: CASSYGLGATAFF; CDR3 DNA: TGTGCCAGCAGTTACGGGCTGGGGGCAACGGCTTTCTTT
D gene: -; V gene: TRBV10-3; clone size: -; J gene: TRBJ1-4; CDR3 protein: CAINQGGTDEKLFF; CDR3 DNA: TGTGCCATCAATCAAGGGGGTACGGATGAAAAACTGTTTTTT
D gene: -; V gene: TRBV5-5; clone size: -; J gene: TRBJ1-5; CDR3 protein: CASSQRELYQPQHF; CDR3 DNA: TGTGCCAGCAGCCAACGGGAACTGTATCAGCCCCAGCATTTT
D gene: TRBD1; V gene: TRBV10-3; clone size: -; J gene: TRBJ1-1; CDR3 protein: CAISPGQGQKAFF; CDR3 DNA: TGTGCCATCAGTCCGGGACAGGGTCAGAAAGCTTTCTTT
D gene: -; V gene: TRBV25-1; clone size: -; J gene: TRBJ1-3; CDR3 protein: CASSAFGRDILSDTIYF; CDR3 DNA: TGTGCCAGCAGTGCTTTCGGTCGGGACATTCTCTCGGACACCATATATTTT
D gene: TRBD2; V gene: TRBV7-2; clone size: -; J gene: TRBJ2-3; CDR3 protein: CASSPRTSPTDTQYF; CDR3 DNA: TGTGCCAGCAGCCCTAGGACTAGCCCCACAGATACGCAGTATTTT
D gene: -; V gene: TRBV13; clone size: -; J gene: TRBJ2-5; CDR3 protein: CASSPRVVGETQYF; CDR3 DNA: TGTGCCAGCAGCCCCCGGGTCGTGGGAGAGACCCAGTACTTC
D gene: -; V gene: TRBV11-2; clone size: -; J gene: TRBJ1-2; CDR3 protein: CASSLRGGNDGYTF; CDR3 DNA: TGTGCCAGCAGCTTACGGGGGGGAAACGATGGCTACACCTTC
D gene: TRBD2; V gene: TRBV7-3; clone size: -; J gene: TRBJ2-1; CDR3 protein: CASSERGGVREQFF; CDR3 DNA: TGTGCCAGCAGCGAACGGGGGGGCGTCAGGGAGCAGTTCTTC
D gene: TRBD1; V gene: TRBV2; clone size: -; J gene: TRBJ1-2; CDR3 protein: CASSALQGAREGYTF; CDR3 DNA: TGTGCCAGCAGCGCTCTACAGGGGGCAAGGGAAGGCTACACCTTC
D gene: -; V gene: TRBV29-1; clone size: -; J gene: TRBJ1-2; CDR3 protein: CSVGWGRDYGYTF; CDR3 DNA: TGCAGCGTTGGTTGGGGGCGAGACTATGGCTACACCTTC
D gene: -; V gene: TRBV28; clone size: -; J gene: TRBJ1-5; CDR3 protein: CASRDTNQPQHF; CDR3 DNA: TGTGCCAGCCGGGACACAAATCAGCCCCAGCATTTT
D gene: TRBD1; V gene: TRBV28; clone size: -; J gene: TRBJ2-7; CDR3 protein: CASLTDREPYEQYF; CDR3 DNA: TGTGCCAGCTTAACCGACAGGGAGCCCTACGAGCAGTACTTC
D gene: TRBD1; V gene: TRBV5-8; clone size: -; J gene: TRBJ1-2; CDR3 protein: CANQNRGSYGYTF; CDR3 DNA: TGTGCCAACCAGAACAGGGGAAGCTATGGCTACACCTTC
D gene: -; V gene: TRBV18; clone size: -; J gene: TRBJ1-1; CDR3 protein: CASSPPSPGTNTEAFF; CDR3 DNA: TGTGCCAGCTCACCACCGTCCCCGGGAACAAACACTGAAGCTTTCTTT
D gene: -; V gene: TRBV5-1; clone size: -; J gene: TRBJ1-1; CDR3 protein: CASSLGHMNTEAFF; CDR3 DNA: TGCGCCAGCAGCTTGGGACACATGAACACTGAAGCTTTCTTT
D gene: TRBD2; V gene: TRBV4-1; clone size: -; J gene: TRBJ2-4; CDR3 protein: CASSQEMLAGEGAKNIQYF; CDR3 DNA: TGCGCCAGCAGCCAAGAGATGCTAGCGGGAGAGGGGGCCAAAAACATTCAGTACTTC
D gene: -; V gene: TRBV28; clone size: -; J gene: TRBJ1-1; CDR3 protein: CASVAPMGRTTEAFF; CDR3 DNA: TGTGCCAGCGTCGCCCCCATGGGGCGGACCACTGAAGCTTTCTTT
D gene: TRBD1; V gene: TRBV6-6; clone size: -; J gene: TRBJ2-7; CDR3 protein: CASSRTGRGYEQYF; CDR3 DNA: TGTGCCAGCAGCAGGACAGGGAGAGGTTACGAGCAGTACTTC
D gene: -; V gene: TRBV6-6; clone size: once; J gene: TRBJ2-7; CDR3 protein: CASSRELESEQYF; CDR3 DNA: TGTGCCAGCTCTCGGGAGTTGGAGAGCGAGCAGTACTTC
D gene: -; V gene: TRBV18; clone size: few; J gene: TRBJ1-2; CDR3 protein: CASSSTGKDYGYTF; CDR3 DNA: TGTGCCAGCTCATCCACAGGGAAAGACTATGGCTACACCTTC
D gene: TRBD1; V gene: TRBV11-2; clone size: once; J gene: TRBJ2-5; CDR3 protein: CASSSQGAFETQYF; CDR3 DNA: TGTGCCAGCAGCTCACAGGGGGCTTTCGAGACCCAGTACTTC
D gene: -; V gene: TRBV2; clone size: -; J gene: TRBJ2-7; CDR3 protein: CASVRNQGHEQYF; CDR3 DNA: TGTGCCAGCGTGAGAAACCAGGGGCACGAGCAGTACTTC
D gene: -; V gene: TRBV28; clone size: once; J gene: TRBJ2-1; CDR3 protein: CASSPFAWAHNEQFF; CDR3 DNA: TGTGCCAGCAGTCCCTTCGCATGGGCTCACAATGAGCAGTTCTTC
D gene: -; V gene: TRBV5-1; clone size: once; J gene: TRBJ2-1; CDR3 protein: CASSLKPVGGTSYNEQFF; CDR3 DNA: TGCGCCAGCAGCTTGAAGCCGGTTGGCGGGACTTCCTACAATGAGCAGTTCTTC
D gene: TRBD2; V gene: TRBV18; clone size: -; J gene: TRBJ2-5; CDR3 protein: CASSLKGPGLAETQYF; CDR3 DNA: TGTGCCAGCTCACTCAAAGGCCCGGGACTAGCAGAGACCCAGTACTTC